Shown below are 23 T cell receptor beta chains from a single sample sequenced in a study of CD8+CD57+ T cells in acquired aplastic anemia. Genomic DNA served as template for TCR beta VDJ and CDR3 profiling. TCRdb re-analysed the reads in MiXCR, keeping a single row per CDR3 protein. The profile shows more than 200,000 distinct CDR3 sequences, around 50% of them singletons. Flow cytometry had shown expanded CD8+CD57+ cells in the patients chosen for sequencing. Sample: sorted CD4+, CD8+, or CD8+CD57+ T cells (not recorded which) from PBMCs. The receptor set was obtained from a human donor with aplastic anemia.

This clonotype was seen many times. V usage is TRBV20-1 and J usage is TRBJ2-3; D might be TRBD1 (6 bases). V was shortened by 6 bases and J by 5 bases, with 12 bases between the two germline ends. Germline V gene data show CDR1 as DFQATT and CDR2 as SNEGSKA (reference sequence). This CDR3 has 12 residues. This CDR3 is CSARTVEDTQYF. The CDR3 DNA is TGCAGTGCAAGGACAGTTGAAGATACGCAGTATTTT.

Concerning this clonotype itself: This may come from a read error, since a much larger clone is one base off. V usage is TRBV6-6 and J usage is TRBJ2-7; D unclear. CDR1 and CDR2 (germline): MNHNY, SVGAGI (reference sequence). This CDR3 region has 15 residues. The CDR3 bases are TGTGCCAGCAGTTACTCTCCGCCCAGCTCCCACGAGCAGTACTTC. This sequence encodes CASSYSPPSSHEQYF.

The chain employs TRBV18 and TRBJ1-5, with D possibly being TRBD1 (6 bases). Between the trimmed V and J ends, which lost 5 bases and 7 bases, there was a span of 15 bases. CDR3 length: 14 amino acids. Germline CDR1 and CDR2: KGHSH and LQKENI. This chain's CDR3 is CASSFSQGLQPQHF. DNA for the CDR3: TGTGCCAGCTCATTCTCACAGGGATTGCAGCCCCAGCATTTT.

For the CDR3, the DNA is TGCAGTGCTACCCTCGGGACTCAGCCCCAGCATTTT. Amino acid sequence: CSATLGTQPQHF. This chain joins TRBV20-1 and TRBJ1-5; a possible D gene is TRBD1 (5 bases). V was clipped by 4 bases and J by 6 bases, with 10 bases between them. Germline assignment: CDR1 DFQATT and CDR2 SNEGSKA (reference sequence). The CDR3 consists of 12 residues.

The gene calls are TRBV19 and TRBJ1-6, with 12 bases aligning to TRBD1. J gave up 10 bases and V 4 bases, and 8 bases lay outside the gene matches. Per germline, CDR1 LNHDA and CDR2 SQIVND (reference sequence). This CDR3 contains 16 residues. The CDR3 loop is CASSSRTGTGGSPLHF. The CDR3 coding sequence is TGTGCCAGTAGTAGCCGAACCGGGACAGGGGGCTCACCCCTCCACTTT. The full variable domain, its missing parts supplied by reference TRBV19 and TRBJ1-6, is DGGITQSPKYLFRKEGQNVTLSCEQNLNHDAMYWYRQDPGQGLRLIYYSQIVNDFQKGDIAEGYSVSREKKESFPLTVTSAQKNPTAFYLCASSSRTGTGGSPLHFGNGTRLTVT.

Sample share makes this clonotype medium-sized. This chain links TRBV9 with TRBJ1-6, with D possibly being TRBD1 (5 bases). Germline CDR1 and CDR2: SGDLS and YYNGEE. Trimming took 3 bases from V and 8 from J, leaving 9 bases between them. The CDR3 length is 13 residues. The CDR3 protein is CASSAMGDSPLHF. The CDR3, as DNA: TGTGCCAGCAGCGCAATGGGGGATTCACCCCTCCACTTT.

This clonotype was seen at least ten times. The chain combines TRBV5-8 with TRBJ2-7; 9 positions agree with TRBD1. The CDR3 is made up of 13 amino acids. The V and J ends lost 4 bases and 4 bases, in that order; junction bases with no gene match: 3. CDR1 and CDR2 (germline): SGHTS, YDEGEE. The CDR3 nucleotides read TGTGCCAGCAGCACAGGACAGGGGTACGAGCAGTACTTC. Its translation: CASSTGQGYEQYF. Combining the CDR3 with reference TRBV5-8 and TRBJ2-7 gives the whole variable domain EAGVTQSPTHLIKTRGQQATLRCSPISGHTSVYWYQQALGLGLQFLLWYDEGEERNRGNFPPRFSGRQFPNYSSELNVNALELEDSALYLCASSTGQGYEQYFGPGTRLTVT.

This clonotype was detected only a few times. The chain recombines TRBV4-1 with TRBJ1-1; possibly TRBD1 for D (5 bases). Germline V gene lookup returns CDR1 MGHRA and CDR2 YSYEKL. The CDR3 spans 18 residues. V was trimmed by 1 base and J by 2 bases, leaving 20 bases between them. CDR3 nucleotide sequence: TGCGCCAGCAGCCAAGTCACCCTACCCAGGGTGTTTAACACTGAAGCTTTCTTT. Its translation is CASSQVTLPRVFNTEAFF.

Only a few counts were recorded for this clonotype. V and J are TRBV7-9 and TRBJ2-3, with 7 bases aligning to TRBD2. This CDR3 contains 16 residues. CDR1 and CDR2 (germline): SEHNR, FQNEAQ (reference sequence). J gave up 7 bases and V 6 bases, and 16 bases lay outside the gene matches. In DNA form, the CDR3 reads TGTGCCAGCAGTCCCGGTGGTGGGCGGGGGAGGTATACGCAGTATTTT. As protein: CASSPGGGRGRYTQYF. Filled out from reference TRBV7-9 and TRBJ2-3, the complete variable domain reads DTGVSQNPRHKITKRGQNVTFRCDPISEHNRLYWYRQTLGQGPEFLTYFQNEAQLEKSRLLSDRFSAERPKGSFSTLEIQRTEQGDSAMYLCASSPGGGRGRYTQYFGPGTRLTVL.

This clonotype appeared many times. CDR3 DNA sequence: TGTGCCGGGAGCCGGGGGGCTAGCACAGATACGCAGTATTTT. This sequence encodes CAGSRGASTDTQYF. V and J are TRBV6-1 and TRBJ2-3; a possible D gene is TRBD2 (7 bases). Trimming shortened V by 11 bases and J by 0 bases, and 15 bases separated the two germline ends. This CDR3 comprises 14 residues. CDR1 and CDR2 from the germline V gene are MNHNS and SASEGT.

This clonotype was observed many times. CDR3 loop: CSARAEVTSYNEQFF. The CDR3 bases are TGCAGTGCTAGGGCGGAGGTTACTTCCTACAATGAGCAGTTCTTC. The chain uses TRBV20-1 and TRBJ2-1; TRBD2 is a possible D gene (5 bases). CDR1 is DFQATT and CDR2 is SNEGSKA in the germline V gene (reference sequence). The CDR3 is made up of 15 amino acids. V gave up 3 bases and J gave up 1 base, with 13 bases separating them.

In regard to this clonotype: As the CDR3 is not closed by the conserved phenylalanine or tryptophan, this likely results from a read error. The limits of the CDR3 on the DNA are not certain, so only TCRdb's listed CDR3 is given. This chain joins TRBV20-1 and TRBJ2-5. The CDR3 extends over 8 residues, inclusive of both ends. CDR1 DFQATT and CDR2 SNEGSKA come from the germline V gene (reference sequence). CDR3 protein: CSAMAGGS.

This clonotype occurred a few times. No conserved phenylalanine or tryptophan ends this CDR3, so it is likely a read error. This chain connects TRBV7-2 to TRBJ2-3, with D uncertain. Germline V CDR1 and CDR2: SGHTA, FQGNSA. V gave up 6 bases and J gave up 3 bases, with 10 bases separating them. The CDR3 is made up of 13 amino acids. CDR3 amino acids: CASSDPPTDTQYL. The CDR3 DNA reads as TGTGCCAGCAGTGACCCCCCGACAGATACGCAGTATTTG.

Comments on this clonotype: Possible read error: a much larger clone is one base away. The J gene is TRBJ2-4, the V gene TRBV2, with 9 bases that match TRBD2. This CDR3 contains 15 residues. Per the germline V gene, CDR1 is SNHLY and CDR2 is FYNNEI. The V segment lost 2 bases and the J segment 6 bases; nucleotides outside the gene matches: 5. The CDR3 loop is CASSELGSGGNIQYF. The DNA for the CDR3 is TGTGCCAGCAGTGAACTTGGTAGCGGGGGAAACATTCAGTACTTC.

This chain uses TRBV10-3 with TRBJ1-6; TRBD1 matches at 7 bases. CDR1 is ENHRY, CDR2 SYGVKD, per germline. The CDR3 has 17 amino acids. Trimming cost V 4 bases and J 0 bases; bases outside gene matches: 6. CDR3 loop: CAISGGGQSSYNSPLHF. CDR3 nucleotide sequence: TGTGCCATCAGTGGCGGGGGACAGAGCTCCTATAATTCACCCCTCCACTTT.

The rearrangement uses TRBV5-6 and TRBJ1-2; a possible D gene is TRBD1 (5 bases). Looked up from germline, CDR1 is SGHDT and CDR2 is YYEEEE. CDR3 length equals 16 residues. V was trimmed by 1 base and J by 6 bases, leaving 19 bases between them. The CDR3 region is CASSLRVLWGGNGYTF. CDR3 sequence (DNA): TGTGCCAGCAGCTTGAGAGTACTATGGGGGGGGAATGGCTACACCTTC.

This clonotype was detected many times. The chain links TRBV11-2 to TRBJ2-7, with 8 bases identical to TRBD1. CDR3 length: 16 residues. Trimming cost V 9 bases and J 5 bases; bases outside gene matches: 18. Germline-derived CDR1 and CDR2 are SGHAT and FQNNGV. The CDR3 region has the DNA TGTGCCAGTCAGATAGGGGGCAGGGGGCGCGGCCACGAGCAGTACTTC. Translated, it gives CASQIGGRGRGHEQYF. The variable domain in full, completed from reference TRBV11-2 and TRBJ2-7, reads EAGVAQSPRYKIIEKRQSVAFWCNPISGHATLYWYQQILGQGPKLLIQFQNNGVVDDSQLPKDRFSAERLKGVDSTLKIQPAKLEDSAVYLCASQIGGRGRGHEQYFGPGTRLTVT.

Many counts were recorded for this clonotype. This chain uses TRBV19 with TRBJ2-3; D is possibly TRBD2 (6 bases). The V end lost 2 bases, the J end lost 2 bases, and 8 bases lay between the germline ends. Germline V CDR1 and CDR2: LNHDA, SQIVND (reference sequence). The CDR3 is 14 amino acids. The CDR3 region has the DNA TGTGCCAGTAGTATAAGGACTAACACAGATACGCAGTATTTT. Translating it yields CASSIRTNTDTQYF.

This clonotype has a count of ten or more. This chain joins TRBV14 and TRBJ2-3, with D perhaps matching TRBD2 (5 bases). V gave up 0 bases and J gave up 6 bases, with 13 bases separating them. The germline gives CDR1 SGHDN, CDR2 FVKESK. This CDR3 region has 15 residues. The CDR3 loop is CASSQDLRAGDTQYF. Here the CDR3 DNA reads TGTGCCAGCAGCCAAGATTTGAGGGCCGGGGATACGCAGTATTTT.

This chain connects TRBV29-1 to TRBJ1-2; TRBD1 aligns across 9 bases. The trim removed 6 bases at V and 8 bases at J, leaving 7 bases unmatched. This CDR3 region has 12 residues. Germline V gene data show CDR1 as SQVTM and CDR2 as ANQGSEA. CDR3 protein: CSVDGTGWGYTF. Here the CDR3 DNA reads TGCAGCGTAGATGGGACAGGGTGGGGCTACACCTTC.

The rearrangement links TRBV5-1 to TRBJ2-7; no reliable D call. Germline loops: CDR1 SGHRS, CDR2 YFSETQ. The CDR3 loop spans 14 amino acids. The V gene lost 3 bases and the J gene lost 4 bases, with 14 bases spanning the gap. CDR3 coding DNA: TGCGCCAGCAGCTCACAGCTACCCTCTTACGAGCAGTACTTC. It is translated as CASSSQLPSYEQYF.

J is TRBJ1-2 and V is TRBV7-2; D might be TRBD1 (6 bases). V lost 1 base, J lost 4 bases, and 7 bases lay in between. CDR1 and CDR2 from the germline V gene are SGHTA and FQGNSA. The CDR3 sequence is 13 residues long. The CDR3 DNA sequence: TGTGCCAGCAGCTTAGGACAGGTCTATGGCTACACCTTC. Protein product: CASSLGQVYGYTF.

This clonotype was detected many times. The CDR3 DNA follows: TGTGCCAGCACAAAAAGGGAGGGCAGCGGTGAGCAGTTCTTC. Amino acids: CASTKREGSGEQFF. This rearrangement joins TRBV2 to TRBJ2-1; 7 bases agree with TRBD2. CDR1 SNHLY and CDR2 FYNNEI come from the germline V gene. Trimming removed 7 bases from V and 9 bases from J; junction bases left unmatched: 12. The CDR3 runs 14 residues.